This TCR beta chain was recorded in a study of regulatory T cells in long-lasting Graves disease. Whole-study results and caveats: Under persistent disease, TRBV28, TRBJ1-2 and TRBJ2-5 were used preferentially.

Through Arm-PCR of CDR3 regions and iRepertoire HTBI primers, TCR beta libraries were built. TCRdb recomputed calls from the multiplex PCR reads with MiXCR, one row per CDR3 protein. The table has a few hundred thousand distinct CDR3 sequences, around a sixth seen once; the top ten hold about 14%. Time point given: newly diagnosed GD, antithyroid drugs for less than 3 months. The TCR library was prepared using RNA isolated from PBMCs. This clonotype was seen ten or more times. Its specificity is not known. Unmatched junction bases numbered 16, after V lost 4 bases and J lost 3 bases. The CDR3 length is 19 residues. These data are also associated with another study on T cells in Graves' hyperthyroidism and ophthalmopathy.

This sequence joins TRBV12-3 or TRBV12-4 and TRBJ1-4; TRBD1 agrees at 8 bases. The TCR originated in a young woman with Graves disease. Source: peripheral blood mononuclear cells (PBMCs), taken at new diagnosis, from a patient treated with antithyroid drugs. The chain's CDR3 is CASSSPSDRGSRSNEKLFF. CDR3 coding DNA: TGTGCCAGCAGTTCCCCATCCGACAGGGGATCCCGATCTAATGAAAAACTGTTTTTT.